One and the same sample provided the 9 T cell receptor beta chains below, sequenced in a study of human T cells and chemical hapten exposure. Regarding time point: patch test 2, 6 weeks after DPC sensitization. The treatment denotes: therapeutic diphenylcyclopropenone sensitization with weekly scalp DPC. MiXCR, applied by TCRdb to the RACE reads, yields one record per CDR3 protein. The data show roughly 50,000 distinct CDR3 sequences, with just under 10% seen just once and approximately 1.8% held by the top ten. Sequencing used whole blood, obtained in connection with sensitization to the hapten diphenylcyclopropenone (DPC). Receptor source: a woman in her forties or fifties with alopecia areata. Some clones in this sample may be carry-over from other donors' samples.

This clonotype was recorded many times. This sequence joins TRBV29-1 and TRBJ1-2; 8 bases are shared with TRBD1. The germline CDR1 and CDR2 sequences are SQVTM and ANQGSEA. The CDR3 is 13 residues long. V was pared by 5 bases and J by 2 bases, with 4 bases of the junction left unmatched. The CDR3 coding sequence is TGCAGCGTTCGACAGGGGTTAAACTATGGCTACACCTTC. Protein product: CSVRQGLNYGYTF.

The table lists this clonotype with many counts. V gene TRBV28 combines with J gene TRBJ1-1; D unresolved. The CDR3 loop spans 11 amino acids. V was shortened by 10 bases and J by 10 bases, with 16 bases between the two germline ends. Germline V CDR1 and CDR2: MDHEN, SYDVKM. The CDR3 DNA sequence: TGTGCCACCGAGGACGGTTTAGGAGCTTTCTTT. Its translation is CATEDGLGAFF.

This chain connects TRBV4-1 to TRBJ2-3, with no clear D. This CDR3 has 17 amino acids. The V and J ends lost 0 bases and 0 bases respectively, with 13 bases between them. Germline lookup yields CDR1 MGHRA and CDR2 YSYEKL. In DNA form, the CDR3 reads TGCGCCAGCAGCCAAGAGTCTAGTCGACTTAGCACAGATACGCAGTATTTT. It yields the protein CASSQESSRLSTDTQYF.

This clonotype showed up many times. The chain has TRBV11-2 and TRBJ2-7; 7 nucleotides match TRBD2. After removal of 5 bases from V and 4 bases from J, the junction contained 11 bases not matched to a gene. Germline CDR1 reads SGHAT; CDR2 reads FQNNGV. This CDR3 is 15 amino acids long. Written as DNA, the CDR3 is TGTGCCAGCAGCGCCACGGGCGGGGGACTGTACGAGCAGTACTTC. Protein product: CASSATGGGLYEQYF.

This clonotype was seen ten or more times. The rearrangement uses TRBV7-8 and TRBJ1-5; a possible D gene is TRBD1 (5 bases). The CDR3 is made up of 15 amino acids. Germline V gives CDR1 SGHVS, CDR2 FQNEAQ. The V end was cut by 5 bases, the J end by 4 bases, with 15 bases between. CDR3 in amino acids: CASSLSKGRNQPQHF. The CDR3 bases are TGTGCCAGCAGCCTAAGTAAGGGGAGGAATCAGCCCCAGCATTTT.

The genes are TRBV11-2 and TRBJ2-3, with no clear D. V lost 2 bases and J lost 1, with 7 bases in between. Germline V gene lookup returns CDR1 SGHAT and CDR2 FQNNGV. This CDR3 spans 14 amino acids. In nucleotides, the CDR3 is TGTGCCAGCAGCTTATCGTTCCGCACAGATACGCAGTATTTT. Its protein product is CASSLSFRTDTQYF.

This clonotype has just a few counts. The V and J genes are TRBV9 and TRBJ2-3; no clear D. Germline values: CDR1 SGDLS, CDR2 YYNGEE. The CDR3 sequence is 14 residues long. V was clipped by 3 bases and J by 1 base, with 9 bases between them. The chain's CDR3 is CASSEGLGTDTQYF. DNA for the CDR3: TGTGCCAGCAGCGAGGGATTGGGCACAGATACGCAGTATTTT.

The rearrangement links TRBV20-1 to TRBJ2-6, with 9 bases that match TRBD1. CDR1 is DFQATT and CDR2 is SNEGSKA in the germline V gene (reference sequence). The CDR3 is 15 residues long. V was pared by 5 bases and J by 0 bases, with 2 bases of the junction left unmatched. CDR3 protein: CSAYRGHSGANVLTF. The CDR3 DNA follows: TGCAGTGCTTACAGGGGGCACTCTGGGGCCAACGTCCTGACTTTC.

This chain uses TRBV7-2 with TRBJ2-3; D is possibly TRBD1 or TRBD2 (5 bases each). The CDR3 is 14 residues long. Trimming removed 5 bases at V and 4 bases at J, with 13 bases between. Germline V gene sequence: CDR1 SGHTA, CDR2 FQGNSA. CDR3 amino acids: CASSPGRPPDTQYF. As DNA, the CDR3 is TGTGCCAGCAGCCCAGGGAGACCCCCAGATACGCAGTATTTT. Complete variable domain (other parts from reference TRBV7-2 and TRBJ2-3): GAGVSQSPSNKVTEKGKDVELRCDPISGHTALYWYRQSLGQGLEFLIYFQGNSAPDKSGLPSDRFSAERTGGSVSTLTIQRTQQEDSAVYLCASSPGRPPDTQYFGPGTRLTVL.